This TCR beta chain is drawn from a study of glioma-infiltrating T cells after dendritic cell vaccination. V shed 4 bases and J shed 0 bases, with 10 bases lying between them. This CDR3 is 15 amino acids long. Per the germline V gene, CDR1 is LNHDA and CDR2 is SQIVND (reference sequence). The data were produced by immunoSEQ multiplex PCR, yet TCRdb's version contains in-frame clones alone and is incomplete. This table has about 64,000 clones, approximately 86% appearing once. Time point: after dendritic cell vaccination, including at tumor progression/relapse. The receptor's source is a human donor with glioblastoma. Sequences were derived from blood, sampled after dendritic cell vaccination. V usage is TRBV19 and J usage is TRBJ1-3, with a tentative D call TRBD1 (6 bases). The chain's CDR3 is CASSTDRISGNTIYF. The CDR3 DNA reads as TGTGCCAGTAGTACTGACAGGATCTCTGGAAACACCATATATTTT.